These 19 T cell receptor beta chains were all obtained from the same sample, sequenced in a study of early T cells in non-severe SARS-CoV-2 infection. TCRdb used MiXCR to reprocess the 5' RACE reads, holding one entry per CDR3 protein. Here the sample spans roughly 69,000 distinct CDR3 sequences, about 10% being singletons. This sample comprised whole blood, obtained at baseline. These receptors were collected from an adult who was a healthcare worker with PCR-confirmed SARS-CoV-2 infection or an uninfected control (not recorded which).

This chain links TRBV6-1 with TRBJ1-2; D is perhaps TRBD1 (5 bases). Germline lookup yields CDR1 MNHNS and CDR2 SASEGT. The V end was cut by 2 bases, the J end by 4 bases, with 14 bases between. The CDR3 length is 15 residues. CDR3 sequence (DNA): TGTGCCAGCAGTGAACCTTTTGGGGGGAGCTATGGCTACACCTTC. It yields the protein CASSEPFGGSYGYTF.

At least ten counts were recorded for this clonotype. With a much larger clone just one base away, this may be a read error. The chain couples TRBV7-8 to TRBJ2-2; TRBD1 matches 11 bases. V was pared by 4 bases and J by 5 bases, with 3 bases of the junction left unmatched. The CDR3 spans 15 residues. CDR1 SGHVS and CDR2 FQNEAQ come from the germline V gene. CDR3 residues: CASSWGQGETGELFF. The CDR3 region has the DNA TGTGCCAGCAGCTGGGGACAGGGGGAAACCGGGGAGCTGTTTTTT. The full variable domain, in which reference TRBV7-8 and TRBJ2-2 provide the parts outside the CDR3, is GAGVSQSPRYKVAKRGQDVALRCDPISGHVSLFWYQQALGQGPEFLTYFQNEAQLDKSGLPSDRFFAERPEGSVSTLKIQRTQQEDSAVYLCASSWGQGETGELFFGEGSRLTVL.

This clonotype was seen a handful of times. V gene TRBV5-4 combines with J gene TRBJ2-7, with TRBD1 matching 8 bases. There are 14 residues in the CDR3. V was clipped by 1 base and J by 2 bases; unmatched bases: 2. CDR1 SGHNT and CDR2 YYREEE come from the germline V gene (reference sequence). CDR3 in amino acids: CASSLNRGAYEQYF. The CDR3 DNA sequence: TGTGCCAGCAGCTTGAACAGGGGGGCCTACGAGCAGTACTTC.

This clonotype was picked up many times. This chain links TRBV6-1 with TRBJ2-5; D is ambiguous. V lost 3 bases, J lost 7 bases, and 6 bases lay in between. This CDR3 is built from 11 residues. CDR1 MNHNS and CDR2 SASEGT come from the germline V gene. For the CDR3, the DNA is TGTGCCAGCAGTGAGCTCAGGACCCAGTACTTC. Protein product: CASSELRTQYF.

In the case of this clonotype: A much larger clone lies one base from this, so it may be a read error. The gene calls are TRBV20-1 and TRBJ2-5; no firm D call. The CDR3 has 12 amino acids. Trimming took 6 bases from V and 4 from J, leaving 12 bases between them. CDR1 and CDR2 (germline): DFQATT, SNEGSKA (reference sequence). The CDR3: CSARKGRETQYF. The CDR3 DNA follows: TGCAGTGCCCGGAAAGGTCGAGAGACCCAGTACTTC.

This clonotype was observed many times. The rearrangement joins TRBV19 to TRBJ2-7; D is possibly TRBD2 (5 bases). CDR1 LNHDA and CDR2 SQIVND come from the germline V gene (reference sequence). This CDR3 is 16 amino acids long. V lost 6 bases and J 2 bases, leaving 20 bases between the germline ends. The CDR3 DNA is TGTGCCAGTAGCACCGTCCGCGGAGGCAAAACCTACGAGCAGTACTTC. It codes for CASSTVRGGKTYEQYF.

This clonotype was recorded at least ten times. The CDR3 protein is CAISEAGGRPGELFF. The CDR3 DNA is TGTGCCATCAGTGAAGCAGGCGGACGTCCCGGGGAGCTGTTTTTT. V gene TRBV10-3 combines with J gene TRBJ2-2; no reliable D call. The CDR3 length is 15 residues. Trimming stripped 3 bases from V and 6 bases from J, with 14 bases between. Germline values: CDR1 ENHRY, CDR2 SYGVKD.

Many counts were recorded for this clonotype. The CDR3 nucleotides are TGTGCCAGCAGCGCGAGGCGGCAAGAGACCCAGTACTTC. It yields the protein CASSARRQETQYF. This rearrangement joins TRBV7-6 to TRBJ2-5, with D unresolved. Germline V gives CDR1 SGHVS, CDR2 FNYEAQ. The CDR3 covers 13 residues. The V gene lost 5 bases and the J gene lost 2 bases, with 9 bases spanning the gap.

The table lists this clonotype with many counts. The genes are TRBV7-9 and TRBJ2-1; TRBD2 aligns across 8 bases. After removal of 5 bases from V and 6 bases from J, the junction contained 12 bases not matched to a gene. Looked up from germline, CDR1 is SEHNR and CDR2 is FQNEAQ (reference sequence). CDR3 size: 16 residues. The CDR3 here is CASSPWVAGGLNEQFF. As DNA, the CDR3 is TGTGCCAGCAGCCCATGGGTGGCGGGAGGCCTCAATGAGCAGTTCTTC.

The table lists this clonotype with many counts. This chain's CDR3 is CASSLQTGEDTQYF. DNA of the CDR3: TGTGCCAGCAGCCTGCAGACAGGGGAGGATACGCAGTATTTT. The chain combines TRBV11-2 with TRBJ2-3, with 8 bases lining up with TRBD1. CDR3 size: 14 residues. The germline V gene encodes CDR1 SGHAT and CDR2 FQNNGV. Trimming at V came to 5 bases and at J to 6 bases, leaving 7 bases not matched to a gene.

This clonotype has just a few counts. This sequence joins TRBV7-3 and TRBJ2-2, with D possibly being TRBD2 (6 bases). The ends were cut back, 0 bases at V and 4 bases at J, with 12 bases in the middle. The CDR3 sequence is 16 residues long. CDR1 SGHTA and CDR2 FQGTGA come from the germline V gene. This CDR3 is CASSLTRAGGTGELFF. CDR3 DNA: TGTGCCAGCAGCTTAACGCGAGCGGGCGGCACCGGGGAGCTGTTTTTT.

This chain joins TRBV6-1 and TRBJ2-5, with D possibly called TRBD1 or TRBD2 (5 bases each). Germline V lookup: CDR1 MNHNS, CDR2 SASEGT. Trimming left V 6 bases short and J 7 bases short, with 12 bases between. The CDR3 sequence is 12 residues long. The CDR3 is CASRRDPLTQYF. Here the CDR3 DNA reads TGTGCCAGCAGGAGGGACCCATTGACCCAGTACTTC.

This clonotype showed up just a few times. V is TRBV3-1 and J is TRBJ1-4, with a tentative D call TRBD1 (5 bases). The V gene's germline CDR1 is LGHDT and CDR2 YNNKEL (reference sequence). The CDR3 sequence is 14 residues long. V lost 4 bases to trimming and J lost 6 bases, with 12 bases between them. CDR3 DNA: TGTGCCAGCAGCCTCCAGGGTGGGGATGAAAAACTGTTTTTT. It codes for CASSLQGGDEKLFF.

This clonotype was recorded many times. This chain links TRBV18 with TRBJ1-6; 8 positions agree with TRBD1. Germline CDR1 and CDR2: KGHSH and LQKENI. The CDR3 consists of 14 residues. V lost 3 bases and J lost 15; bases outside the gene matches: 10. This CDR3 is CASSPLSGQEDLHF. In nucleotides, the CDR3 is TGTGCCAGCTCACCCCTCTCGGGACAGGAGGACCTCCACTTT.

The V gene is TRBV20-1, the J gene TRBJ2-7; 8 bases match TRBD1. In germline, CDR1 is DFQATT, CDR2 SNEGSKA (reference sequence). The CDR3 extends over 14 amino acids. V gave up 3 bases and J gave up 3 bases; unmatched junction bases: 7. The CDR3 DNA sequence: TGCAGTGCTAGCGCCCGACAGGGGCACTACGAGCAGTACTTC. It translates to CSASARQGHYEQYF.

The chain combines TRBV10-3 with TRBJ2-5; D gene ambiguous. The CDR3 totals 16 residues. The germline gives CDR1 ENHRY, CDR2 SYGVKD. Trimming left V 6 bases short and J 9 bases short, with 26 bases between. The CDR3 here is CAIRSLLGSGEAAQYF. The CDR3 bases are TGTGCCATCAGATCCCTCTTGGGCTCCGGCGAGGCGGCCCAGTACTTC.

In this sample, this clonotype turned up many times. This sequence joins TRBV27 and TRBJ1-5, with unresolved D. Between the trimmed V and J ends, which lost 8 bases and 1 base, there was a span of 12 bases. The germline gives CDR1 MNHEY, CDR2 SMNVEV (reference sequence). The CDR3 extends over 14 amino acids. DNA of the CDR3: TGTGCCAGCTCTGAAAGGGCAAGCAATCAGCCCCAGCATTTT. Amino acids: CASSERASNQPQHF.

This clonotype was seen repeatedly, ten times or more. This rearrangement joins TRBV29-1 to TRBJ2-2; D gene uncertain. CDR1 and CDR2 from the germline V gene are SQVTM and ANQGSEA. V was clipped by 5 bases and J by 5 bases, with 18 bases between them. The CDR3 is 15 residues long. The CDR3 DNA sequence: TGCAGCGTTCCTGCCCCGCATGTGATTACCGGGGAGCTGTTTTTT. Amino acids: CSVPAPHVITGELFF.

This clonotype was counted ten times or more. The V gene is TRBV27, the J gene TRBJ2-1; 8 bases fit TRBD2. Germline CDR1 is MNHEY and CDR2 is SMNVEV (reference sequence). The CDR3 runs 15 residues. Trimming cost V 2 bases and J 1 base; bases outside gene matches: 1. In nucleotides, the CDR3 is TGTGCCAGCAGTTTAGCTAGCGGGTCCTACAATGAGCAGTTCTTC. Protein sequence: CASSLASGSYNEQFF.